The entry below gives a single T cell receptor beta chain sequence along with its context. Its specificity is unknown. This CDR3 has 13 residues. Germline values: CDR1 LNHDA, CDR2 SQIVND (reference sequence). Losses at the gene ends were 6 bases for V and 5 bases for J; bases not matched to a gene: 3. Libraries were prepared by immunoSEQ multiplex PCR; TCRdb keeps only in-frame clonotypes and omits some of them. This sample carries tens of thousands of clones, under 90% of them seen once, and the ten largest clones take just under 2.5%. The data were obtained in a study of OX40 agonist ivuxolimab in advanced cancers. The wider study: Patients were treated with intravenous ivuxolimab, dosed at 0.01 to 10 mg/kg and infused every 2 weeks. Study-level findings and limits: Undetermined was the antigen specificity of the expanded peripheral T cells. The study found that CD8+ T cells averaged more expanded clones than CD4+.

The origin of this receptor is an adult with an advanced solid tumor such as melanoma, head and neck, liver or kidney cancer. The chain recombines TRBV19 with TRBJ2-5; the match to TRBD2 covers 10 bases. The sequencing used CD4+ or CD8+ T cells sorted from blood, collected in a trial of the OX40 agonist ivuxolimab. CDR3 sequence: CASRGGLAETQYF. CDR3 DNA: TGTGCCAGTAGGGGGGGACTAGCGGAGACCCAGTACTTC.